What follows are 20 T cell receptor beta chains derived from one specimen sequenced in a study of T cell responses to AZD1222 COVID-19 vaccine (dated by TCRdb to the early 2020s). The library was prepared using the immunoSEQ multiplex PCR assay. This is the immuneACCESS table as TCRdb keeps it, with only in-frame sequences that have V and J called. A part of the clones is gone; compared with another copy, unresolved V genes explain less than half, and the rest is unexplained. The sample table records over 65,000 clones; about 86% of these occur just once. The biggest ten clones account for about 7% of the sample. Explained via the paper, the time point label denotes: baseline before first vaccination. Material: peripheral blood, obtained on day 0 of AZD1222 vaccination. The receptors stem from an adult in good health.

The genes are TRBV7-8 and TRBJ1-2; TRBD1 might be the D (6 bases). Germline CDR1 and CDR2: SGHVS and FQNEAQ. V lost 1 base and J lost 6, with 12 bases in between. The CDR3 consists of 14 residues. DNA for the CDR3: TGTGCCAGCAGCTTAGGAGACAGGTGGGATGGCTACACCTTC. It yields the protein CASSLGDRWDGYTF.

The chain couples TRBV7-2 to TRBJ1-5; no definite D call. This CDR3 has 14 residues. CDR1 and CDR2 from the germline V gene are SGHTA and FQGNSA. Deletions cut 2 bases from V and 5 bases from J, with 10 bases between. CDR3 DNA sequence: TGTGCCAGCAGCTTACCTAACAGTGATCAGCCCCAGCATTTT. Its translation is CASSLPNSDQPQHF. Full variable domain (missing parts from reference TRBV7-2 and TRBJ1-5): GAGVSQSPSNKVTEKGKDVELRCDPISGHTALYWYRQSLGQGLEFLIYFQGNSAPDKSGLPSDRFSAERTGGSVSTLTIQRTQQEDSAVYLCASSLPNSDQPQHFGDGTRLSIL.

The CDR3 sequence: CASRPRGTPYQETQYF. The CDR3 bases are TGCGCCAGCAGGCCCAGGGGGACTCCTTACCAAGAGACCCAGTACTTC. The V call is TRBV23-1, the J call TRBJ2-5; D may be TRBD1 (7 bases). TRBV23-1 is labeled an ORF, and its function is uncertain. CDR3 size: 16 residues. Trimming took off 6 bases at V and 0 bases at J, with 17 bases between the two ends.

This clone was counted a single time. This chain joins TRBV27 and TRBJ1-1; 8 positions agree with TRBD1. V lost 2 bases, J lost 5 bases, and 13 bases stayed unmatched. Germline loops: CDR1 MNHEY, CDR2 SMNVEV (reference sequence). This CDR3 has 17 residues. The CDR3, as DNA: TGTGCCAGCAGTTTACGCCGTGTCCAGGGGGCGGAAACTGAAGCTTTCTTT. Translation gives CASSLRRVQGAETEAFF.

The chain carries TRBV28 and TRBJ1-3; D gene unclear. V lost 3 bases to trimming and J lost 9 bases, with 9 bases between them. The CDR3 runs to 12 residues. In germline, CDR1 is MDHEN, CDR2 SYDVKM. The CDR3 DNA reads as TGTGCCAGCAGTTTCACGGGGAGCACCATATATTTT. It yields the protein CASSFTGSTIYF.

The chain combines TRBV6-2 or TRBV6-3 with TRBJ2-7, with 7 bases that match TRBD1. J lost 5 bases, V lost 2 bases, and 12 bases had no gene match. The CDR3 length is 16 residues. The germline CDR1 and CDR2 sequences are MNHEY and SVGEGT. The CDR3 loop reads CASSYRLDRVMDEQYF. The CDR3 region has the DNA TGTGCCAGCAGTTACCGCCTTGACAGGGTCATGGACGAGCAGTACTTC.

This chain links TRBV15 with TRBJ2-5; 11 bases line up with TRBD1. V lost 6 bases and J lost 5; bases outside the gene matches: 5. The germline V gene encodes CDR1 LNHNV and CDR2 YYDKDF (reference sequence). This CDR3 has 14 amino acids. This CDR3 is CATSGQGARETQYF. The CDR3, as DNA: TGTGCCACCAGTGGACAGGGGGCGAGGGAGACCCAGTACTTC.

This clone was recorded once. V usage is TRBV10-3 and J usage is TRBJ2-7; 7 bases match TRBD1. The CDR3 consists of 13 residues. The V and J ends lost 2 bases and 7 bases, in that order; junction bases with no gene match: 5. The germline gives CDR1 ENHRY, CDR2 SYGVKD. The DNA for the CDR3 is TGTGCCATCAGTGAGGAACAGGGGACGGAGCAGTACTTC. Translated: CAISEEQGTEQYF.

The J gene is TRBJ1-5, the V gene TRBV6-4, with D hard to call. Looked up from germline, CDR1 is MRHNA and CDR2 is SNTAGT. Deletions cut 5 bases from V and 0 bases from J, with 17 bases between. CDR3 length: 17 residues. The CDR3 coding sequence is TGTGCCAGCAGTTCGTCAAAGGATACTTATAGCAATCAGCCCCAGCATTTT. This sequence encodes CASSSSKDTYSNQPQHF.

The chain links TRBV6-5 to TRBJ2-2, with 7 positions matching TRBD1. This CDR3 region has 14 residues. V was pared by 6 bases and J by 1 base, with 2 bases of the junction left unmatched. CDR1 is MNHEY, CDR2 SVGAGI, per germline. The CDR3 sequence is CASRRTGNTGELFF. The CDR3 coding sequence is TGTGCCAGCAGGAGGACAGGGAACACCGGGGAGCTGTTTTTT.

This clone occurred a few times. The chain carries TRBV6-1 and TRBJ1-6; tentative D call: TRBD1 (6 bases). Trimming removed 3 bases from V and 14 bases from J, with 11 bases in between. CDR1 and CDR2 (germline): MNHNS, SASEGT. The CDR3 covers 12 residues. CDR3 coding DNA: TGTGCCAGCAGTGAGTGGACAGTGACCCTCCACTTT. Its translation is CASSEWTVTLHF.

This rearrangement joins TRBV4-1 to TRBJ1-4; D gene ambiguous. From germline, CDR1 is MGHRA and CDR2 YSYEKL. This CDR3 region has 17 residues. V lost 0 bases and J lost 6, with 17 bases in between. The CDR3 DNA reads TGCGCCAGCAGCCAAGATAGAGGGCCGTGGGAACATGAAAAACTGTTTTTT. Its protein is CASSQDRGPWEHEKLFF.

The chain links TRBV7-8 to TRBJ2-5; TRBD2 is a possible D gene (6 bases). Per the germline V gene, CDR1 is SGHVS and CDR2 is FQNEAQ. Trimming took off 5 bases at V and 5 bases at J, with 12 bases between the two ends. The CDR3 contains 13 residues. CDR3 residues: CASSPPEGETQYF. Written as DNA, the CDR3 is TGTGCCAGCAGCCCCCCGGAGGGGGAGACCCAGTACTTC.

The chain couples TRBV5-1 to TRBJ2-7; 8 nucleotides agree with TRBD1. There are 15 residues in the CDR3. After removal of 7 bases from V and 5 bases from J, the junction contained 14 bases not matched to a gene. Germline values: CDR1 SGHRS, CDR2 YFSETQ. The CDR3 nucleotides are TGCGCCAGCGGCCTCGGCCGGACAGGGCTAAACGAGCAGTACTTC. It codes for CASGLGRTGLNEQYF.

V and J are TRBV30 and TRBJ2-7, with D uncertain. Germline V CDR1 and CDR2: GTSNPN, SVGIG (reference sequence). V shed 3 bases and J shed 9 bases, with 12 bases lying between them. The CDR3 length is 11 residues. DNA of the CDR3: TGTGCCTGGAGCCCTTCCTACACGCAGTACTTC. Its protein is CAWSPSYTQYF.

The V and J genes are TRBV6-5 and TRBJ1-5, with 9 bases aligning to TRBD1. The CDR3 spans 14 residues. Per germline, CDR1 MNHEY and CDR2 SVGAGI. Trimming removed 6 bases from V and 10 bases from J; junction bases left unmatched: 10. The CDR3 nucleotides are TGTGCCAGCAGCGCCGGGACAGGGATTCTCCCCCAGCATTTT. This gives the protein CASSAGTGILPQHF.

This clone was detected once. V is TRBV6-4 and J is TRBJ1-2, with 10 bases matching TRBD1. The trim removed 3 bases at V and 8 bases at J, leaving 3 bases unmatched. This CDR3 has 13 residues. Germline loops: CDR1 MRHNA, CDR2 SNTAGT. CDR3 DNA: TGTGCCAGCAGTGATGACAGGGGGCAGGGCTACACCTTC. It is translated as CASSDDRGQGYTF.

The chain carries TRBV2 and TRBJ1-6; no reliable D call. The CDR3 has 13 residues. Between the trimmed V and J ends, which lost 3 bases and 10 bases, there was a span of 10 bases. From germline, CDR1 is SNHLY and CDR2 FYNNEI. CDR3 nucleotides: TGTGCCAGCAGTGATCGGCTGGAATCACCCCTCCACTTT. This translates into CASSDRLESPLHF.

The gene calls are TRBV3-1 (or the pseudogene TRBV3-2) and TRBJ1-6, with TRBD1 matching 8 bases. This CDR3 region has 16 residues. CDR1 LGHDT and CDR2 YNNKEL come from the germline V gene (reference sequence). The junction had 5 bases not matched to a gene; V was cut back by 1 base and J by 6 bases. The DNA for the CDR3 is TGTGCCAGCAGCCAAGCAGCGGACAGGGTTAATTCACCCCTCCACTTT. Translating gives CASSQAADRVNSPLHF.

DNA for the CDR3: TGTGCCAGCAGGCGAACGGGTCTCCTCCACGATACGCAGTATTTT. Translated: CASRRTGLLHDTQYF. The V and J genes are TRBV7-9 and TRBJ2-3; D gene uncertain. This CDR3 contains 15 residues. Trimming stripped 6 bases from V and 6 bases from J, with 19 bases between. Germline V gene sequence: CDR1 SEHNR, CDR2 FQNEAQ (reference sequence).